This is a list of T cell receptor beta chains from one sample in a study of T cells in Graves' hyperthyroidism and ophthalmopathy. TCRdb analysed the multiplex PCR reads with MiXCR anew, one entry per CDR3 protein. The profile shows some 510,000 distinct CDR3 sequences, roughly 20% of them singletons. The sequencing sample was made of blood. All receptors derive from a man younger than 30 with Graves' hyperthyroidism. The CDR3 runs from the conserved cysteine through the conserved F or W. The order of the fields is V gene, J gene, clone size, D gene, CDR3 protein, CDR3 DNA. D genes are given only for firm matches. Clone size is given for some rows only: seen once, a few or many times, or a class if the clone is expanded.

V: TRBV28; J: TRBJ2-7; size: many; D: TRBD1; CDR3: CASRGDSPPIEQYF; DNA: TGTGCCAGCAGGGGGGACAGTCCTCCTATAGAGCAGTACTTC
V: TRBV5-1; J: TRBJ1-5; size: -; D: TRBD1; CDR3: CARGTTGSNQPQHF; DNA: TGCGCCAGGGGAACGACAGGGAGCAATCAGCCCCAGCATTTT
V: TRBV7-3; J: TRBJ2-7; size: -; D: -; CDR3: CASSLAAGLYEQYF; DNA: TGTGCCAGCAGCTTAGCTGCAGGGCTCTACGAGCAGTACTTC
V: TRBV14; J: TRBJ2-4; size: -; D: TRBD2; CDR3: CASSQAYSGTAKNIQYF; DNA: TGTGCCAGCAGCCAGGCATATAGCGGGACTGCTAAAAACATTCAGTACTTC
V: TRBV19; J: TRBJ2-6; size: few; D: -; CDR3: CASSETPSGANVLTF; DNA: TGTGCCAGTAGTGAGACCCCCTCTGGGGCCAACGTCCTGACTTTC
V: TRBV28; J: TRBJ2-7; size: many; D: -; CDR3: CASSETGRLGEQYF; DNA: TGTGCCAGCAGTGAGACAGGCCGCCTTGGCGAGCAGTACTTC
V: TRBV19; J: TRBJ1-1; size: -; D: -; CDR3: CASSTQVDTEAFF; DNA: TGTGCCAGTAGTACACAGGTAGACACTGAAGCTTTCTTT
V: TRBV7-2; J: TRBJ1-5; size: many; D: -; CDR3: CASSLGYDQPQHF; DNA: TGTGCCAGCAGCTTAGGCTACGATCAGCCCCAGCATTTT
V: TRBV12-3/TRBV12-4; J: TRBJ2-5; size: many; D: -; CDR3: CASSWGPYQETQYF; DNA: TGTGCCAGCAGTTGGGGACCGTACCAAGAGACCCAGTACTTC
V: TRBV20-1; J: TRBJ2-7; size: many; D: TRBD1; CDR3: CSARPSDRGRRVEQYF; DNA: TGCAGTGCTCGACCGAGCGACAGGGGGCGCCGGGTCGAGCAGTACTTC
V: TRBV12-3/TRBV12-4; J: TRBJ1-6; size: many; D: -; CDR3: CASSLRAVGSPLHF; DNA: TGTGCCAGCAGTTTAAGGGCCGTTGGTTCACCCCTCCACTTT
V: TRBV19; J: TRBJ2-2; size: -; D: TRBD1; CDR3: CASSNPGQGSRSGELFF; DNA: TGTGCCAGTAGTAACCCGGGACAGGGGTCCCGGTCCGGGGAGCTGTTTTTT
V: TRBV18; J: TRBJ1-3; size: -; D: -; CDR3: CASSTGDGNTIYF; DNA: TGTGCCAGCTCGACAGGAGATGGAAACACCATATATTTT
V: TRBV12-5; J: TRBJ2-7; size: -; D: -; CDR3: CASGVEGSYEQYF; DNA: TGTGCTAGTGGGGTTGAGGGGTCCTACGAGCAGTACTTC
V: TRBV2; J: TRBJ2-2; size: many; D: TRBD1; CDR3: CASSWDSSTGELFF; DNA: TGTGCCAGCAGTTGGGACAGCTCCACCGGGGAGCTGTTTTTT
V: TRBV7-9; J: TRBJ2-7; size: many; D: -; CDR3: CASSQQPMEQYF; DNA: TGTGCCAGCAGCCAACAGCCTATGGAGCAGTACTTC
V: TRBV28; J: TRBJ1-2; size: few; D: -; CDR3: CASSLASGFQSKRGYTF; DNA: TGTGCCAGCAGTTTGGCGTCCGGGTTTCAATCCAAACGGGGCTACACCTTC
V: TRBV5-1; J: TRBJ2-2; size: -; D: -; CDR3: CASSLGESDTGELFF; DNA: TGCGCCAGCAGCCTTGGGGAGTCGGACACCGGGGAGCTGTTTTTT
V: TRBV6-1; J: TRBJ1-5; size: many; D: -; CDR3: CAARPFGGNQPQHF; DNA: TGTGCCGCCCGGCCCTTCGGAGGCAATCAGCCCCAGCATTTT
V: TRBV5-1; J: TRBJ2-7; size: many; D: -; CDR3: CASSPDRLGDHEQYF; DNA: TGCGCCAGCAGCCCGGACCGCTTAGGAGACCACGAGCAGTACTTC
V: TRBV20-1; J: TRBJ1-2; size: -; D: -; CDR3: CSTGKVDGYTF; DNA: TGCAGTACAGGGAAAGTAGACGGCTACACCTTC
V: TRBV2; J: TRBJ2-7; size: few; D: -; CDR3: CASSAGPPDYEQYF; DNA: TGTGCCAGTAGCGCCGGCCCTCCCGACTACGAGCAGTACTTC
V: TRBV7-9; J: TRBJ2-7; size: -; D: -; CDR3: CASSLGITDSYGQYF; DNA: TGTGCCAGCAGCTTAGGAATCACGGACTCCTACGGGCAGTACTTC
V: TRBV6-1; J: TRBJ1-2; size: many; D: TRBD1; CDR3: CASSETTGTGYTF; DNA: TGTGCCAGCAGTGAAACGACAGGGACTGGCTACACCTTC
V: TRBV4-1; J: TRBJ2-7; size: -; D: -; CDR3: CASSLDRQGTYEQYF; DNA: TGCGCCAGCAGCCTCGATCGGCAGGGGACCTACGAGCAGTACTTC
V: TRBV2; J: TRBJ1-2; size: many; D: TRBD1; CDR3: CASRTLGQGRYGYTF; DNA: TGTGCCAGCAGGACGCTGGGACAGGGGAGATATGGCTACACCTTC
V: TRBV12-3/TRBV12-4; J: TRBJ2-7; size: -; D: -; CDR3: CASSFPPGTYEQYF; DNA: TGTGCCAGCAGTTTCCCACCGGGCACCTACGAGCAGTACTTC
V: TRBV19; J: TRBJ2-7; size: -; D: TRBD1; CDR3: CASSVGTGTFEQYF; DNA: TGTGCCAGTAGTGTTGGGACAGGGACTTTCGAGCAGTACTTC
V: TRBV13; J: TRBJ2-5; size: many; D: -; CDR3: CASSLLRETQYF; DNA: TGTGCCAGCAGCTTGCTGCGTGAGACCCAGTACTTC
V: TRBV20-1; J: TRBJ2-7; size: -; D: -; CDR3: CSAPLDLLEQYF; DNA: TGCAGTGCTCCCTTAGACCTCCTCGAGCAGTACTTC
V: TRBV6-1; J: TRBJ1-6; size: many; D: -; CDR3: CASRPGENSPLHF; DNA: TGTGCCAGCAGACCGGGGGAGAATTCACCCCTCCACTTT
V: TRBV20-1; J: TRBJ1-1; size: few; D: -; CDR3: CSARDWRRKTMNTEAFF; DNA: TGCAGTGCTAGAGATTGGAGACGTAAGACCATGAACACTGAAGCTTTCTTT
V: TRBV6-1; J: TRBJ2-7; size: many; D: -; CDR3: CASRRNWDASFGEQYF; DNA: TGTGCCAGCAGACGAAATTGGGACGCCTCTTTTGGCGAGCAGTACTTC